The 5 T cell receptor beta chains below come from one sample, sequenced in a study of cytomegalovirus exposure and HLA in healthy donors. Primers: 60 Vbeta forward and 13 Jbeta reverse. Using immunoSEQ multiplex PCR, the repertoire was profiled, and TCRdb retains in-frame clones only, with some absent. The data contain about 140,000 clones, 65% to 80% of them seen just once; the ten biggest clones take up around 1.6%. The sample taken for sequencing was PBMCs. The source of these receptors is a woman aged 25 to 39 in good health and CMV-seronegative.

In nucleotides, the CDR3 is TGTGCCAGCAGTTACCGGGGCTCTGGGGCCAACGTCCTGACTTTC. This gives the protein CASSYRGSGANVLTF. The chain is built from TRBV6-6 and TRBJ2-6; TRBD2 might be the D (5 bases). Between the trimmed V and J ends, which lost 2 bases and 0 bases, there was a span of 5 bases. Germline-derived CDR1 and CDR2 are MNHNY and SVGAGI (reference sequence). This CDR3 spans 15 amino acids.

The chain combines TRBV18 with TRBJ1-4; D is unclear. Germline lookup yields CDR1 KGHSH and CDR2 LQKENI. The CDR3 loop spans 14 amino acids. V was cut by 3 bases and J by 8 bases, with 13 bases left in between. The CDR3 loop reads CASSPSGFEEKLFF. The DNA of the CDR3 is TGTGCCAGCTCACCCTCCGGGTTCGAGGAAAAACTGTTTTTT.

The chain couples TRBV5-1 to TRBJ1-2; D gene uncertain. Germline V gene lookup returns CDR1 SGHRS and CDR2 YFSETQ. Trimming took 4 bases from V and 1 from J, leaving 11 bases between them. The CDR3 covers 14 residues. The CDR3 DNA is TGCGCCAGCAGCCCTATGACACGTAACTATGGCTACACCTTC. Amino acid sequence: CASSPMTRNYGYTF.

The genes are TRBV30 and TRBJ2-1; D ambiguous. The CDR3 has 13 amino acids. The V end lost 0 bases, the J end lost 7 bases, and 10 bases lay between the germline ends. Looked up from germline, CDR1 is GTSNPN and CDR2 is SVGIG (reference sequence). The CDR3 nucleotides read TGTGCCTGGAGTGTAAAACTCGGGAATGAGCAGTTCTTC. It specifies CAWSVKLGNEQFF. Looking up the rest from reference TRBV30 and TRBJ2-1 gives the full variable domain: SQTIHQWPATLVQPVGSPLSLECTVEGTSNPNLYWYRQAAGRGLQLLFYSVGIGQISSEVPQNLSASRPQDRQFILSSKKLLLSDSGFYLCAWSVKLGNEQFFGPGTRLTVL.

This clone is a singleton in its sample. This rearrangement joins TRBV5-1 to TRBJ2-5; perhaps TRBD2 as D (5 bases). The germline CDR1 and CDR2 sequences are SGHRS and YFSETQ. Between the trimmed V and J ends, which lost 2 bases and 5 bases, there was a span of 7 bases. The CDR3 runs to 12 residues. This chain's CDR3 is CASSFGEETQYF. In DNA form, the CDR3 reads TGCGCCAGCAGCTTTGGGGAGGAGACCCAGTACTTC. Filled out from reference TRBV5-1 and TRBJ2-5, the complete variable domain reads KAGVTQTPRYLIKTRGQQVTLSCSPISGHRSVSWYQQTPGQGLQFLFEYFSETQRNKGNFPGRFSGRQFSNSRSEMNVSTLELGDSALYLCASSFGEETQYFGPGTRLLVL.